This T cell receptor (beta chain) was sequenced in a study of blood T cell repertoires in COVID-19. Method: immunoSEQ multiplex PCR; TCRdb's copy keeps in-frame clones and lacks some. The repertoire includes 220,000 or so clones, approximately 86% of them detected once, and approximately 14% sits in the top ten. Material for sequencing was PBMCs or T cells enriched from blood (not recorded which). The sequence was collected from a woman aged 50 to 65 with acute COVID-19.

Here the CDR3 reads CASSHPSGVYNEQFF. CDR3 nucleotides: TGTGCCAGCAGCCACCCCTCAGGGGTTTACAATGAGCAGTTCTTC. The chain combines TRBV3-1 (or the pseudogene TRBV3-2) with TRBJ2-1; possible D gene TRBD1, 6 bases. There are 15 residues in the CDR3. Trimming shortened V by 3 bases and J by 4 bases, and 13 bases separated the two germline ends. CDR1 and CDR2 (germline): LGHDT, YNNKEL (reference sequence).